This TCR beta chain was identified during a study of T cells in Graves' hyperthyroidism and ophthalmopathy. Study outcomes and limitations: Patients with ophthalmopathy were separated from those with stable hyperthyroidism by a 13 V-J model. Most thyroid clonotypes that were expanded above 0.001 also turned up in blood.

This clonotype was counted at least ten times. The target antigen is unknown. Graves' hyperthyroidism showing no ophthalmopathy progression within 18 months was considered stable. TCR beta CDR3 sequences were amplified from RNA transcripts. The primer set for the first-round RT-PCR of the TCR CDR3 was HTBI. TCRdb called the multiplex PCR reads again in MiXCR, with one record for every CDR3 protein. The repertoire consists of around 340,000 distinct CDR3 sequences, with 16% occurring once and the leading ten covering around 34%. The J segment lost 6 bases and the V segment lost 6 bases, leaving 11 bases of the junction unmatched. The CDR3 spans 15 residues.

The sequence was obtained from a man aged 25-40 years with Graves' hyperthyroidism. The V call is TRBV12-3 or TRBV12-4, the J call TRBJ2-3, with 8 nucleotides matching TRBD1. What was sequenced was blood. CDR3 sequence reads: CASRTNWQGADTQYF. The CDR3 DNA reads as TGTGCCAGCAGAACGAACTGGCAGGGGGCGGATACGCAGTATTTT.